Listed below are T cell receptor beta chains from one sample, sequenced in a study of early T cells in non-severe SARS-CoV-2 infection. In TCRdb, the 5' RACE reads were re-called with MiXCR into one record per CDR3 protein. Of about 77,000 distinct CDR3 sequences in the sample, roughly 12% were seen once. This material consisted of whole blood, taken at baseline. Source of these receptors: an adult who was a healthcare worker with PCR-confirmed SARS-CoV-2 infection or an uninfected control (not recorded which). The donor label of this sample is uncertain. CDR3s include the opening cysteine and the closing phenylalanine or tryptophan. D genes are given only for firm matches. Size is stated for part of the rows, as once, few or many counts, or as a class when the clone is expanded.

d_call: NA
j_call: TRBJ2-4
clone_size: few
v_call: TRBV19
cdr3_aa: CASSIPRVGREDIQYF
cdr3_nt: TGTGCCAGTAGTATCCCCAGGGTAGGACGCGAAGACATTCAGTACTTC

d_call: TRBD2
j_call: TRBJ2-3
clone_size: few
v_call: TRBV5-1
cdr3_aa: CASSSGGYTDTQYF
cdr3_nt: TGCGCCAGCTCAAGCGGGGGCTACACAGATACGCAGTATTTT

d_call: NA
j_call: TRBJ2-2
clone_size: NA
v_call: TRBV20-1
cdr3_aa: CSASRLGDAGELFF
cdr3_nt: TGCAGTGCTAGTAGGCTAGGCGACGCCGGGGAGCTGTTTTTT

d_call: NA
j_call: TRBJ2-3
clone_size: few
v_call: TRBV18
cdr3_aa: CASSRMDTQYF
cdr3_nt: TGTGCCAGCTCACGCATGGATACGCAGTATTTT

d_call: NA
j_call: TRBJ2-7
clone_size: few
v_call: TRBV6-5
cdr3_aa: CASSRGQLSYEQYF
cdr3_nt: TGTGCCAGCAGCCGTGGACAGCTCTCCTACGAGCAGTACTTC

d_call: NA
j_call: TRBJ2-1
clone_size: many
v_call: TRBV7-3
cdr3_aa: CASSLRPPTGGDNEQFF
cdr3_nt: TGTGCCAGCAGCTTAAGGCCCCCCACAGGGGGGGACAATGAGCAGTTCTTC

d_call: TRBD2
j_call: TRBJ2-3
clone_size: few
v_call: TRBV7-3
cdr3_aa: CASSLRGGAPDTQYF
cdr3_nt: TGTGCCAGCAGCTTACGCGGGGGGGCCCCAGATACGCAGTATTTT

d_call: TRBD2
j_call: TRBJ2-7
clone_size: many
v_call: TRBV5-1
cdr3_aa: CASSLTSGRGYEQYF
cdr3_nt: TGCGCCAGCAGCTTGACTAGCGGGAGGGGTTACGAGCAGTACTTC

d_call: TRBD1
j_call: TRBJ2-5
clone_size: NA
v_call: TRBV10-3
cdr3_aa: CAIAGTAQETQYF
cdr3_nt: TGTGCCATCGCCGGGACAGCGCAAGAGACCCAGTACTTC

d_call: NA
j_call: TRBJ1-1
clone_size: many
v_call: TRBV5-4
cdr3_aa: CASSFNPTNTEAFF
cdr3_nt: TGTGCCAGCAGCTTTAACCCTACGAACACTGAAGCTTTCTTT

d_call: TRBD1
j_call: TRBJ1-2
clone_size: many
v_call: TRBV2
cdr3_aa: CASSYTGDLIYGYTF
cdr3_nt: TGTGCCAGCAGCTATACAGGGGACCTGATCTATGGCTACACCTTC

d_call: NA
j_call: TRBJ1-3
clone_size: few
v_call: TRBV5-1
cdr3_aa: CASSLVGNTIYF
cdr3_nt: TGCGCCAGCAGCTTGGTAGGAAACACCATATATTTT

d_call: NA
j_call: TRBJ1-1
clone_size: NA
v_call: TRBV12-3/TRBV12-4
cdr3_aa: CASSVQVTEAFF
cdr3_nt: TGTGCCAGCAGTGTTCAGGTTACTGAAGCTTTCTTT

d_call: NA
j_call: TRBJ2-7
clone_size: few
v_call: TRBV30
cdr3_aa: CAWSVRVTAYEQYF
cdr3_nt: TGTGCCTGGAGTGTACGGGTGACGGCCTACGAGCAGTACTTC

d_call: NA
j_call: TRBJ2-2
clone_size: NA
v_call: TRBV30
cdr3_aa: CAWSFGGELFF
cdr3_nt: TGTGCCTGGTCCTTCGGCGGGGAGCTGTTTTTT

d_call: NA
j_call: TRBJ2-1
clone_size: many
v_call: TRBV2
cdr3_aa: CASSVGASEEQFF
cdr3_nt: TGTGCCAGCAGTGTGGGTGCGTCGGAAGAGCAGTTCTTC

d_call: TRBD2
j_call: TRBJ2-1
clone_size: NA
v_call: TRBV7-2
cdr3_aa: CASSRGGRTVGDEQFF
cdr3_nt: TGTGCCAGCAGCCGGGGGGGCAGGACGGTCGGCGATGAGCAGTTCTTC

d_call: NA
j_call: TRBJ1-5
clone_size: NA
v_call: TRBV12-2
cdr3_aa: CASIGRGNQPQHF
cdr3_nt: TGTGCAAGTATAGGGCGAGGCAATCAGCCCCAGCATTTT

d_call: NA
j_call: TRBJ1-1
clone_size: NA
v_call: TRBV27
cdr3_aa: CASSSGDNTEAFF
cdr3_nt: TGTGCCAGCAGTTCCGGTGACAACACTGAAGCTTTCTTT

d_call: NA
j_call: TRBJ2-7
clone_size: few
v_call: TRBV19
cdr3_aa: CASSIGHLGPEQYF
cdr3_nt: TGTGCCAGTAGTATTGGACACTTGGGGCCCGAGCAGTACTTC

d_call: NA
j_call: TRBJ2-7
clone_size: many
v_call: TRBV7-2
cdr3_aa: CASSTPLKLYEQYF
cdr3_nt: TGTGCCAGCAGCACCCCGTTAAAATTATACGAGCAGTACTTC

d_call: TRBD1
j_call: TRBJ2-5
clone_size: NA
v_call: TRBV6-2/TRBV6-3
cdr3_aa: CASRQGAAGTQYF
cdr3_nt: TGTGCCAGCCGACAGGGAGCGGCAGGGACCCAGTACTTC

d_call: TRBD2
j_call: TRBJ2-3
clone_size: NA
v_call: TRBV4-1
cdr3_aa: CASSLGTSGGLDTQYF
cdr3_nt: TGCGCCAGCAGTCTTGGGACTAGCGGGGGATTAGATACGCAGTATTTT

d_call: TRBD1
j_call: TRBJ2-7
clone_size: NA
v_call: TRBV18
cdr3_aa: CASSPTPTGSTYEQYF
cdr3_nt: TGTGCCAGCTCACCCACCCCGACAGGGAGTACCTACGAGCAGTACTTC

d_call: NA
j_call: TRBJ2-7
clone_size: NA
v_call: TRBV27
cdr3_aa: CASSSLSREQYF
cdr3_nt: TGTGCCAGCAGCTCTCTTAGTAGGGAGCAGTACTTC

d_call: TRBD2
j_call: TRBJ2-5
clone_size: many
v_call: TRBV7-6
cdr3_aa: CASSSSGGRQETQYF
cdr3_nt: TGTGCCAGCAGCTCTAGCGGGGGAAGGCAAGAGACCCAGTACTTC

d_call: TRBD1
j_call: TRBJ1-2
clone_size: many
v_call: TRBV14
cdr3_aa: CASRPTGALNYGYTF
cdr3_nt: TGTGCCAGCAGACCGACAGGGGCCCTGAACTATGGCTACACCTTC

d_call: NA
j_call: TRBJ1-6
clone_size: many
v_call: TRBV5-8
cdr3_aa: CASSPLADRRSPLHF
cdr3_nt: TGTGCCAGCAGCCCTCTCGCGGACCGTCGCTCACCCCTCCATTTT

d_call: TRBD1
j_call: TRBJ2-7
clone_size: NA
v_call: TRBV29-1
cdr3_aa: CSVSRTGAREQYF
cdr3_nt: TGCAGCGTTTCTAGGACAGGGGCAAGAGAGCAGTACTTC

d_call: TRBD1
j_call: TRBJ2-7
clone_size: NA
v_call: TRBV7-7
cdr3_aa: CASSPTRTGNEQYF
cdr3_nt: TGTGCCAGCAGCCCGACCAGGACAGGGAACGAGCAGTACTTC

d_call: NA
j_call: TRBJ2-2
clone_size: many
v_call: TRBV12-3/TRBV12-4
cdr3_aa: CASSLKLTAGELFF
cdr3_nt: TGTGCCAGCAGTCTAAAGCTGACTGCCGGGGAGCTGTTTTTT

d_call: TRBD1
j_call: TRBJ2-7
clone_size: many
v_call: TRBV27
cdr3_aa: CASSPRTGTYEQYF
cdr3_nt: TGTGCCAGCAGTCCGAGGACAGGGACCTACGAGCAGTACTTC

d_call: NA
j_call: TRBJ2-7
clone_size: few
v_call: TRBV5-5
cdr3_aa: CASSSANAYEQYF
cdr3_nt: TGTGCCAGCAGCTCAGCTAACGCCTACGAGCAGTACTTC

d_call: TRBD2
j_call: TRBJ2-7
clone_size: few
v_call: TRBV7-3
cdr3_aa: CASSTTRGRKQYF
cdr3_nt: TGTGCCAGCAGCACCACTCGCGGGAGGAAGCAGTACTTC

d_call: NA
j_call: TRBJ1-1
clone_size: many
v_call: TRBV5-1
cdr3_aa: CASSLGENTEAFF
cdr3_nt: TGCGCCAGCAGCTTGGGGGAGAACACTGAAGCTTTCTTT

d_call: NA
j_call: TRBJ2-3
clone_size: once
v_call: TRBV12-3/TRBV12-4
cdr3_aa: CASSPGQGTTQYF
cdr3_nt: TGTGCCAGCAGTCCGGGGCAGGGGACTACGCAGTATTTT

d_call: TRBD1
j_call: TRBJ1-4
clone_size: many
v_call: TRBV4-1
cdr3_aa: CASSQGTGGFEKLFF
cdr3_nt: TGCGCCAGCAGCCAAGGGACAGGGGGTTTTGAAAAACTGTTTTTT

d_call: NA
j_call: TRBJ2-1
clone_size: many
v_call: TRBV7-2
cdr3_aa: CASSLGTDNEQFF
cdr3_nt: TGTGCCAGCAGCTTAGGGACCGACAATGAGCAGTTCTTC

d_call: TRBD1
j_call: TRBJ2-5
clone_size: once
v_call: TRBV6-2/TRBV6-3
cdr3_aa: CASSYRDRSFLGETQYF
cdr3_nt: TGTGCCAGCAGTTACCGGGACAGGAGCTTCCTGGGGGAGACCCAGTACTTC

d_call: NA
j_call: TRBJ2-2
clone_size: few
v_call: TRBV10-2
cdr3_aa: CASRGDRNTGELFF
cdr3_nt: TGCGCCAGCAGAGGAGACAGGAACACCGGGGAGCTGTTTTTT

d_call: NA
j_call: TRBJ2-7
clone_size: few
v_call: TRBV11-2
cdr3_aa: CASSPPTDEQYF
cdr3_nt: TGTGCCAGCAGCCCCCCAACGGACGAGCAGTACTTC

d_call: NA
j_call: TRBJ2-7
clone_size: few
v_call: TRBV5-6
cdr3_aa: CASSLASLYEQYF
cdr3_nt: TGTGCCAGCAGCTTGGCTAGCCTCTACGAGCAGTACTTC

d_call: TRBD2
j_call: TRBJ2-1
clone_size: many
v_call: TRBV20-1
cdr3_aa: CSASGTSGIEQFF
cdr3_nt: TGCAGTGCTTCCGGGACTAGCGGTATTGAGCAGTTCTTC

d_call: NA
j_call: TRBJ1-2
clone_size: few
v_call: TRBV5-5
cdr3_aa: CASSLRASSNYGYTF
cdr3_nt: TGTGCCAGCAGCTTACGGGCATCTTCTAACTATGGCTACACCTTC

d_call: TRBD2
j_call: TRBJ2-1
clone_size: NA
v_call: TRBV4-1
cdr3_aa: CASSQDREREGRSNEQFF
cdr3_nt: TGCGCCAGCAGCCAAGATCGTGAGCGGGAGGGCCGCAGCAATGAGCAGTTCTTC

d_call: TRBD1
j_call: TRBJ2-7
clone_size: NA
v_call: TRBV11-2
cdr3_aa: CASSLDRDRLFYEQYF
cdr3_nt: TGTGCCAGCAGCCTTGACCGGGACAGACTCTTCTACGAGCAGTACTTC

d_call: TRBD1
j_call: TRBJ2-4
clone_size: NA
v_call: TRBV28
cdr3_aa: CASSVTGGQNIQYF
cdr3_nt: TGTGCCAGCAGTGTGACAGGGGGCCAAAACATTCAGTACTTC

d_call: TRBD1
j_call: TRBJ1-1
clone_size: few
v_call: TRBV7-9
cdr3_aa: CASSSLRDRGNTEAFF
cdr3_nt: TGTGCCAGCAGCTCGTTAAGGGACAGGGGGAACACTGAAGCTTTCTTT

d_call: NA
j_call: TRBJ2-1
clone_size: few
v_call: TRBV3-1
cdr3_aa: CASSQLGYNEQFF
cdr3_nt: TGTGCCAGCAGCCAGTTAGGATACAATGAGCAGTTCTTC

d_call: NA
j_call: TRBJ2-3
clone_size: few
v_call: TRBV18
cdr3_aa: CASSPAGKTDTQYF
cdr3_nt: TGTGCCAGCTCACCAGCAGGAAAAACAGATACGCAGTATTTT

d_call: NA
j_call: TRBJ2-7
clone_size: many
v_call: TRBV4-2
cdr3_aa: CASSQERQANYEQYF
cdr3_nt: TGTGCCAGCAGCCAAGAGAGACAGGCGAACTACGAGCAGTACTTC

d_call: NA
j_call: TRBJ1-1
clone_size: many
v_call: TRBV12-5
cdr3_aa: CASGLEITRAFF
cdr3_nt: TGTGCTAGTGGTTTAGAGATTACGAGGGCTTTCTTT